This T cell receptor beta chain is drawn from a study of identical twins. V was cut by 7 bases and J by 1 base, with 17 bases left in between. CDR3 size: 15 residues. The germline gives CDR1 SGHKS, CDR2 YYEKEE (reference sequence). After template switching added a universal primer site, the resulting cDNA carried unique molecular identifiers. TCRdb re-called the 5' RACE reads through MiXCR, storing one row per CDR3 protein. The profile shows approximately 670,000 distinct CDR3 sequences, around 6% of them singletons. General observations from the study: Without tracking the same donors, conclusions rested on cross-sectional statistical analysis. A lower insertion count was a feature of abundant cord blood beta clonotypes, with no such feature in memory repertoires.

As concerns this clonotype: Its antigen is still unknown.

Sample: naive T cells sorted from blood. V is TRBV5-5 and J is TRBJ2-5; D is unresolved. The receptor's source is a man between 18 and 29 years old in good health. The chain's CDR3 is CASGPGTGVQETQYF. The CDR3 nucleotides read TGTGCCAGCGGTCCTGGCACGGGCGTCCAAGAGACCCAGTACTTC.